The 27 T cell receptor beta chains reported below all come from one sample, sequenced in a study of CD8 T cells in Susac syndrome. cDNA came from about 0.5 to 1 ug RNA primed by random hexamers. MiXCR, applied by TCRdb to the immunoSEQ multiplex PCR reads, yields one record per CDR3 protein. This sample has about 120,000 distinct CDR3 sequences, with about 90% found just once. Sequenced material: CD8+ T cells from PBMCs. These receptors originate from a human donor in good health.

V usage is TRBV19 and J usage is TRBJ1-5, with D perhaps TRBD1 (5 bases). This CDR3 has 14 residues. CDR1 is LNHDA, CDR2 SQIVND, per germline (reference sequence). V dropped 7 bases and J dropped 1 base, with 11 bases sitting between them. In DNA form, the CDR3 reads TGTGCCAGTAAGTCAGGGACGAGCAATCAGCCCCAGCATTTT. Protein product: CASKSGTSNQPQHF.

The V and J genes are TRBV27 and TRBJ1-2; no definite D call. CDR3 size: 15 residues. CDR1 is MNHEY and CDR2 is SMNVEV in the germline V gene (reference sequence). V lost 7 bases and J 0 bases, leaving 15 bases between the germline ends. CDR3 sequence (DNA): TGTGCCAGCAAAGGGAGGGAAATCGCTAACTATGGCTACACCTTC. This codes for CASKGREIANYGYTF.

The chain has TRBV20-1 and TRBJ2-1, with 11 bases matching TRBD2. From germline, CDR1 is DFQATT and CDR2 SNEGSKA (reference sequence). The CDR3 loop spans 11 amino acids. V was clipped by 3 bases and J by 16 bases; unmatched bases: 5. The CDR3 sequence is CSASQLAGGFF. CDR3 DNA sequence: TGCAGTGCTAGTCAGCTAGCGGGAGGTTTCTTC.

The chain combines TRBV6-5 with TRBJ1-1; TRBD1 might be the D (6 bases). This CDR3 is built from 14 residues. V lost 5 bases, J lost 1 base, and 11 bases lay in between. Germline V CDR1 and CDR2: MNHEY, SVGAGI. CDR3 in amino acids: CASSAGQPNTEAFF. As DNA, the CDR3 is TGTGCCAGCAGTGCAGGACAGCCGAACACTGAAGCTTTCTTT.

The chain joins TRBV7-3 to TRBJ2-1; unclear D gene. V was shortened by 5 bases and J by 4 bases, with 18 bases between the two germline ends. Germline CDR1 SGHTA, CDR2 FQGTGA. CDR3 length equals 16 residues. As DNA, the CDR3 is TGTGCCAGCAGCCAGTCGCGGCTGACTGGGTACAATGAGCAGTTCTTC. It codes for CASSQSRLTGYNEQFF.

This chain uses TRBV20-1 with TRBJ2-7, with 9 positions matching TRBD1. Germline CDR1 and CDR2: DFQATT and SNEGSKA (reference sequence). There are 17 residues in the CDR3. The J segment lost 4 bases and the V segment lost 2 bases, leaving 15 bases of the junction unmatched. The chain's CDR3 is CSARFAGSDRGLYEQYF. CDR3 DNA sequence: TGCAGTGCTAGATTCGCAGGTAGCGACAGGGGGTTGTACGAGCAGTACTTC.

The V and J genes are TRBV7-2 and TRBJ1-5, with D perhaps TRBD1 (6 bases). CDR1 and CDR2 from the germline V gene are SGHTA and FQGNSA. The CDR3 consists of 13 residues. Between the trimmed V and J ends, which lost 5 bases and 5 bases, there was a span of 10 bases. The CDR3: CASSDPGDQPQHF. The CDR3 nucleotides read TGTGCCAGCAGCGATCCAGGGGATCAGCCCCAGCATTTT.

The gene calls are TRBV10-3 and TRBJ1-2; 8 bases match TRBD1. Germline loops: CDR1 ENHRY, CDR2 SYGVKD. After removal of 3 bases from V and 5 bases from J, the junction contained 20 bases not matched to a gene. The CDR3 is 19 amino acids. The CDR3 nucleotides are TGTGCCATCAGTGACCCCTTATCCTTGGCAGGGGGCGATCGGTATGGCTACACCTTC. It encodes CAISDPLSLAGGDRYGYTF.

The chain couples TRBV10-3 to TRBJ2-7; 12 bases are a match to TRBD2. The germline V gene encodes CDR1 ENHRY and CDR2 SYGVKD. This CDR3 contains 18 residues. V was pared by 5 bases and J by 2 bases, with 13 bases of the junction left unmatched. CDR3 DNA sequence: TGTGCCATCAGTCATCCGGGACTAGCGGGTTCCCTCCCCTACGAGCAGTACTTC. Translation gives CAISHPGLAGSLPYEQYF.

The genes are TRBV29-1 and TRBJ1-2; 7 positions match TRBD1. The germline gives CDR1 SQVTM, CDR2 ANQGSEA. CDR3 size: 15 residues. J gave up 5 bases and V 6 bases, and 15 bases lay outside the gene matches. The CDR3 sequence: CSVGSLAGTDYGYTF. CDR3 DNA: TGCAGCGTGGGAAGCCTCGCGGGGACAGATTATGGCTACACCTTC.

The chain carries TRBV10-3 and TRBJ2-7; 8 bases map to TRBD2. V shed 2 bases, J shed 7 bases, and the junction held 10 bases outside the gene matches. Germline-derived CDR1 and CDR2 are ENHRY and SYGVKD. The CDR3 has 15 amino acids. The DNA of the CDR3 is TGTGCCATCAGTGAGGACCAAGCGGGAGCGCGTGAGCAGTACTTC. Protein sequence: CAISEDQAGAREQYF.

The DNA of the CDR3 is TGTGCCAGCAGTACCGGGACAGGGGGCTACGAGCAGTACTTC. Its protein product is CASSTGTGGYEQYF. V usage is TRBV25-1 and J usage is TRBJ2-7; 11 bases fit TRBD1. The CDR3 covers 14 residues. CDR1 and CDR2 from the germline V gene are MGHDK and SYGVNS. Trimming took 5 bases from V and 3 from J; bases not matched to a gene: 3.

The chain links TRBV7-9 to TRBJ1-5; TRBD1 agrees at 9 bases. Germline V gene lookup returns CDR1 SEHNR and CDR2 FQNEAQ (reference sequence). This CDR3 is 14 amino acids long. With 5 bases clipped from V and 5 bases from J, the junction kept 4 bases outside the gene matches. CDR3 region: CASSRTGGYQPQHF. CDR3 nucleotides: TGTGCCAGCAGCCGAACAGGGGGCTATCAGCCCCAGCATTTT.

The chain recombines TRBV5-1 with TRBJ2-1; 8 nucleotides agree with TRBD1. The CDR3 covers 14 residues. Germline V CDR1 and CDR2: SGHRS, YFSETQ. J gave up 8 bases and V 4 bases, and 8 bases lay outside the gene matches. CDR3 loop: CASSLDRGTDEQFF. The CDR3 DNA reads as TGCGCCAGCAGCCTCGACAGGGGAACCGATGAGCAGTTCTTC.

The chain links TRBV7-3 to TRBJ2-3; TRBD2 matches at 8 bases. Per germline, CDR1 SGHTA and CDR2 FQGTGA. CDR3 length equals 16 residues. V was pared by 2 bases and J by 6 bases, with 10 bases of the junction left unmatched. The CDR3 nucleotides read TGTGCCAGCAGCTTAGGTTTACTAGCGGAAGTGGATACGCAGTATTTT. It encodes CASSLGLLAEVDTQYF.

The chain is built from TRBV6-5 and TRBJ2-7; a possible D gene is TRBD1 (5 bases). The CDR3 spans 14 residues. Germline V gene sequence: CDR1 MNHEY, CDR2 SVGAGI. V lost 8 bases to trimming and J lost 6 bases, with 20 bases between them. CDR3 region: CASRSVGRVPEQYF. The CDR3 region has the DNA TGTGCCAGCCGATCTGTAGGCAGGGTTCCCGAGCAGTACTTC.

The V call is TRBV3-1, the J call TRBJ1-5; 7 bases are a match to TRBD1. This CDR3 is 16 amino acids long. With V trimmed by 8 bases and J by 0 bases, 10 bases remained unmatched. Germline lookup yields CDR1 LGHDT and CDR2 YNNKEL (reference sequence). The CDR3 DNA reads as TGTGCCAGCCTTCTTAGACAGGGTTATAGCAATCAGCCCCAGCATTTT. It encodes CASLLRQGYSNQPQHF.

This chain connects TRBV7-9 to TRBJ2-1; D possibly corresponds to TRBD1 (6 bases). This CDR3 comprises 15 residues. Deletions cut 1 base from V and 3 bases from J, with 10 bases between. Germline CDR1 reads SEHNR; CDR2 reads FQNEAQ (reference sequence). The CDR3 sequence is CASSLETGHYNEQFF. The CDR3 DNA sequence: TGTGCCAGCAGCTTAGAAACGGGACACTACAATGAGCAGTTCTTC.

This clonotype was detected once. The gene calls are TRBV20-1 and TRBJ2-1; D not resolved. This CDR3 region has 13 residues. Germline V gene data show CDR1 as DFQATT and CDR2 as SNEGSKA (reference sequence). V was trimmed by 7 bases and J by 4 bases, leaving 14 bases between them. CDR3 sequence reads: CSVPATEYNEQFF. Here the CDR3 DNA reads TGCAGTGTGCCAGCGACCGAATACAATGAGCAGTTCTTC.

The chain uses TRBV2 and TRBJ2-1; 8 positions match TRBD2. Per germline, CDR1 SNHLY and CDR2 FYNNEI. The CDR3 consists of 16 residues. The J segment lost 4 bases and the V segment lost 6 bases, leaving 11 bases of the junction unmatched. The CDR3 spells CASSPSPAGAYNEQFF. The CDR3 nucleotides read TGTGCCAGCAGCCCCAGCCCAGCGGGGGCGTACAATGAGCAGTTCTTC.

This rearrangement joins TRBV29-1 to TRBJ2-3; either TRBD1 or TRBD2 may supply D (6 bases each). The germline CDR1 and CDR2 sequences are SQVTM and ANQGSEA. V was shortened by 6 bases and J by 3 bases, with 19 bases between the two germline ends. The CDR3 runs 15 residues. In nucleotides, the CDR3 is TGCAGCGTGGACGAGGGGGGCCAAGGTACAGATACGCAGTATTTT. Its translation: CSVDEGGQGTDTQYF.

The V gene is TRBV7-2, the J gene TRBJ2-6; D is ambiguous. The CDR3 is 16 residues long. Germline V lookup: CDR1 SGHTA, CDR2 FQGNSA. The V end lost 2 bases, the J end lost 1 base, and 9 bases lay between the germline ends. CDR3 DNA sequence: TGTGCCAGCAGCTTATATCACGATTCTGGGGCCAACGTCCTGACTTTC. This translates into CASSLYHDSGANVLTF. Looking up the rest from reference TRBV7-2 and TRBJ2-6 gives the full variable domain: GAGVSQSPSNKVTEKGKDVELRCDPISGHTALYWYRQSLGQGLEFLIYFQGNSAPDKSGLPSDRFSAERTGGSVSTLTIQRTQQEDSAVYLCASSLYHDSGANVLTFGAGSRLTVL.

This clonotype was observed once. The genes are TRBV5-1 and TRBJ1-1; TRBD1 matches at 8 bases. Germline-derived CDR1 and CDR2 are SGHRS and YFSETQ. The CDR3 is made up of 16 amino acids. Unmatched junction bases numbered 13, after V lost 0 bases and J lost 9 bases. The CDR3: CASSLGQGAIDLKAFF. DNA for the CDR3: TGCGCCAGCAGCTTGGGGCAGGGGGCGATCGATCTCAAAGCTTTCTTT. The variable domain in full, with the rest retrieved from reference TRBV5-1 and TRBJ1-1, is KAGVTQTPRYLIKTRGQQVTLSCSPISGHRSVSWYQQTPGQGLQFLFEYFSETQRNKGNFPGRFSGRQFSNSRSEMNVSTLELGDSALYLCASSLGQGAIDLKAFFGQGTRLTVV.

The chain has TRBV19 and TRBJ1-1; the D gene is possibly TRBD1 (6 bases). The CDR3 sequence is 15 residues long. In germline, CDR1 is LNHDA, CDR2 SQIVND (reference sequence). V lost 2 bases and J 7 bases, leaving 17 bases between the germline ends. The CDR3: CASSIKGGKRFEAFF. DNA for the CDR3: TGTGCCAGTAGTATAAAGGGGGGGAAGAGGTTTGAAGCTTTCTTT.

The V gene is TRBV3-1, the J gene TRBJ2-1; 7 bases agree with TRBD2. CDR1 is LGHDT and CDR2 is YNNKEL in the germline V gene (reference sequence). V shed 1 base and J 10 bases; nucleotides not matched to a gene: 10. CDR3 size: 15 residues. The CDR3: CASSQVPLAVEEQFF. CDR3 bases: TGTGCCAGCAGCCAAGTACCGCTAGCGGTCGAGGAGCAGTTCTTC.

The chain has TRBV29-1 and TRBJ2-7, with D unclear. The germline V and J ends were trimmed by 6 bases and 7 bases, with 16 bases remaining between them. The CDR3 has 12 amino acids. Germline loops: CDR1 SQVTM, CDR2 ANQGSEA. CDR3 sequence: CSVAVPWGEQYF. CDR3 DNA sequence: TGCAGCGTGGCTGTTCCCTGGGGAGAGCAGTACTTC.

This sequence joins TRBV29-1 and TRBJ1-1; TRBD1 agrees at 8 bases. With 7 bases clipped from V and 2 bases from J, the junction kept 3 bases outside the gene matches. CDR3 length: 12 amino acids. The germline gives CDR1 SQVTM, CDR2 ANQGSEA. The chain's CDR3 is CSGGQVNTEAFF. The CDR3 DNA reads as TGCAGCGGGGGACAGGTCAACACTGAAGCTTTCTTT.